Presented here are 24 T cell receptor beta chains from one specimen sequenced in a study of blood T cell repertoires in COVID-19. Profiled with immunoSEQ multiplex PCR; TCRdb holds only in-frame clones, not every one. The table has about 200,000 clones, around 75% seen once. The specimen sequenced was peripheral blood. The receptors here all came from a woman aged 40-49 years with COVID-19, enrolled during active disease.

The V call is TRBV6-5, the J call TRBJ2-2, with D maybe TRBD1 (5 bases). Trimming stripped 6 bases from V and 4 bases from J, with 15 bases between. The CDR3 is made up of 15 amino acids. The germline V gene encodes CDR1 MNHEY and CDR2 SVGAGI. This CDR3 reads CASSPGHVTTGELFF. The CDR3 DNA reads TGTGCCAGCAGCCCAGGACACGTTACCACCGGGGAGCTGTTTTTT.

This CDR3 is CASSVGQGYSGNTIYF. As DNA, the CDR3 is TGTGCCAGCAGCGTGGGACAGGGGTACTCTGGAAACACCATATATTTT. The chain recombines TRBV9 with TRBJ1-3; 10 bases align to TRBD1. Per germline, CDR1 SGDLS and CDR2 YYNGEE. With V trimmed by 2 bases and J by 0 bases, 2 bases remained unmatched. There are 16 residues in the CDR3.

This clone was counted only a few times. CDR3 DNA: TGTGCCTCTCTAAGGGGGAGTGAAGCTTTCTTT. This encodes CASLRGSEAFF. The genes are TRBV6-5 and TRBJ1-1; TRBD1 might be the D (6 bases). Trimming shortened V by 11 bases and J by 7 bases, and 14 bases separated the two germline ends. In germline, CDR1 is MNHEY, CDR2 SVGAGI. This CDR3 contains 11 residues.

The chain combines TRBV11-2 with TRBJ2-1, with 7 bases identical to TRBD1. The V gene's germline CDR1 is SGHAT and CDR2 FQNNGV. The V gene end was trimmed by 3 bases and the J gene end by 10 bases; junction bases not matched to a gene: 9. The length of the CDR3 is 14 residues. CDR3: CASSFQQGTREQFF. The CDR3 DNA sequence: TGTGCCAGCAGCTTTCAACAGGGGACAAGGGAGCAGTTCTTC.

The chain has TRBV7-6 and TRBJ1-4; TRBD1 agrees at 8 bases. Germline V gene data show CDR1 as SGHVS and CDR2 as FNYEAQ. CDR3 length equals 16 residues. Trimming cost V 0 bases and J 7 bases; bases outside gene matches: 7. CDR3 protein: CASSLALGQGTEKLFF. Here the CDR3 DNA reads TGTGCCAGCAGCTTAGCGTTAGGACAGGGAACTGAAAAACTGTTTTTT.

CDR3 in amino acids: CASTPQGTGANVLTF. CDR3 bases: TGTGCCAGCACCCCACAGGGAACCGGGGCCAACGTCCTGACTTTC. The rearrangement joins TRBV6-5 to TRBJ2-6, with a possible D match to TRBD1 (6 bases). Deletions cut 7 bases from V and 4 bases from J, with 14 bases between. The CDR3 has 15 amino acids. CDR1 and CDR2 from the germline V gene are MNHEY and SVGAGI.

Here the CDR3 reads CASSVMSGAESGNTIYF. CDR3 in DNA: TGTGCCAGCAGCGTAATGAGCGGGGCGGAATCTGGAAACACCATATATTTT. The chain joins TRBV9 to TRBJ1-3; maybe TRBD1 (5 bases). CDR3 length: 17 amino acids. Germline values: CDR1 SGDLS, CDR2 YYNGEE. V was pared by 1 base and J by 1 base, with 15 bases between.

The V and J genes are TRBV5-1 and TRBJ1-3, with 10 bases identical to TRBD1. This CDR3 contains 17 residues. The germline gives CDR1 SGHRS, CDR2 YFSETQ. The junction had 8 bases not matched to a gene; V was cut back by 4 bases and J by 1 base. CDR3 residues: CASSVSGTGASGNTIYF. The CDR3 region has the DNA TGCGCCAGCAGCGTATCCGGGACAGGGGCATCTGGAAACACCATATATTTT.

Only one count was recorded for this clone. The chain employs TRBV2 and TRBJ2-5; TRBD2 matches at 7 bases. Trimming removed 7 bases from V and 7 bases from J; junction bases left unmatched: 6. CDR3 length: 12 residues. Germline CDR1 SNHLY, CDR2 FYNNEI. CDR3 residues: CASTREGWTQYF. In DNA, the CDR3 is TGTGCCAGCACGAGGGAGGGATGGACCCAGTACTTC.

J is TRBJ1-4 and V is TRBV6-5; D uncertain. This CDR3 spans 13 amino acids. Between the trimmed V and J ends, which lost 8 bases and 5 bases, there was a span of 12 bases. Germline lookup yields CDR1 MNHEY and CDR2 SVGAGI. This chain's CDR3 is CASGRAGNEKLFF. The CDR3 nucleotides read TGTGCCAGCGGACGGGCGGGGAATGAAAAACTGTTTTTT.

The CDR3 nucleotides are TGTGCCAGCAGTTATACTAGCGGGGGGCGCGGGACCCAGTACTTC. Protein sequence: CASSYTSGGRGTQYF. The J gene is TRBJ2-5, the V gene TRBV2, with TRBD2 matching 12 bases. The germline gives CDR1 SNHLY, CDR2 FYNNEI. The CDR3 extends over 15 amino acids. V was pared by 5 bases and J by 7 bases, with 8 bases of the junction left unmatched.

The chain joins TRBV6-2 or TRBV6-3 to TRBJ1-5; D possibly corresponds to TRBD1 (5 bases). Germline assignment: CDR1 MNHEY and CDR2 SVGEGT. CDR3 length equals 17 residues. V dropped 0 bases and J dropped 8 bases, with 20 bases sitting between them. CDR3 in DNA: TGTGCCAGCAGTTACTCTCAACACCTCCGCCCGGGGGAGCCCCAGCATTTT. Its protein product is CASSYSQHLRPGEPQHF.

Only a few counts were recorded for this clone. V is TRBV2 and J is TRBJ2-3; 8 bases fit TRBD1. Germline V gene sequence: CDR1 SNHLY, CDR2 FYNNEI. This CDR3 is 13 amino acids long. V lost 7 bases, J lost 6 bases, and 6 bases stayed unmatched. The CDR3 protein is CASKDRGRDTQYF. DNA of the CDR3: TGTGCCAGCAAAGACAGGGGCCGCGATACGCAGTATTTT.

A single count supports this clone. The J gene is TRBJ1-3, the V gene TRBV4-2, with unresolved D. CDR1 and CDR2 from the germline V gene are LGHNA and YNFKEQ. The CDR3 runs 16 residues. Trimming pared 0 bases from V and 0 bases from J, leaving 9 bases between. CDR3 nucleotides: TGTGCCAGCAGCCAAGATCCCGGGAGCTCTGGAAACACCATATATTTT. Amino acids: CASSQDPGSSGNTIYF.

V gene TRBV7-2 combines with J gene TRBJ1-6, with 12 bases lining up with TRBD1. The CDR3 has 18 amino acids. The germline V gene encodes CDR1 SGHTA and CDR2 FQGNSA. Trimming took 3 bases from V and 11 from J; bases not matched to a gene: 14. CDR3 residues: CASSFPGQGAPRTAPLHF. In DNA, the CDR3 is TGTGCCAGCAGCTTCCCGGGACAGGGGGCTCCTAGGACGGCACCCCTCCACTTT.

A single count supports this clone. V is TRBV5-6 and J is TRBJ2-5; 10 nucleotides agree with TRBD2. V shed 4 bases, J shed 2 bases, and the junction held 14 bases outside the gene matches. The CDR3 totals 18 residues. Per germline, CDR1 SGHDT and CDR2 YYEEEE. The CDR3 DNA sequence: TGTGCCAGCAGCCGAAATTTCTTAGCGGGGGGCATACAAGAGACCCAGTACTTC. Amino acids: CASSRNFLAGGIQETQYF.

The chain carries TRBV20-1 and TRBJ2-1; 9 bases align to TRBD1. After removal of 3 bases from V and 4 bases from J, the junction contained 7 bases not matched to a gene. Looked up from germline, CDR1 is DFQATT and CDR2 is SNEGSKA (reference sequence). The CDR3 loop spans 15 amino acids. CDR3 sequence reads: CSASEGQGWYNEQFF. The CDR3 DNA reads TGCAGTGCTAGTGAGGGACAGGGATGGTACAATGAGCAGTTCTTC.

The CDR3 spells CASSTGTGGPRQETQYF. The DNA for the CDR3 is TGTGCCAGCAGTACTGGGACAGGGGGTCCCAGGCAAGAGACCCAGTACTTC. The genes are TRBV2 and TRBJ2-5, with 11 bases identical to TRBD1. This CDR3 has 17 amino acids. Germline values: CDR1 SNHLY, CDR2 FYNNEI. J gave up 2 bases and V 5 bases, and 10 bases lay outside the gene matches.

In this sample, this clone turned up once. This rearrangement joins TRBV18 to TRBJ2-5, with 8 bases aligning to TRBD1. The length of the CDR3 is 16 residues. From germline, CDR1 is KGHSH and CDR2 LQKENI. After removal of 3 bases from V and 1 base from J, the junction contained 7 bases not matched to a gene. In DNA form, the CDR3 reads TGTGCCAGCTCACCGGACAGGGTATACCCCCAAGAGACCCAGTACTTC. This codes for CASSPDRVYPQETQYF. The complete variable domain, with remaining parts taken from reference TRBV18 and TRBJ2-5, reads NAGVMQNPRHLVRRRGQEARLRCSPMKGHSHVYWYRQLPEEGLKFMVYLQKENIIDESGMPKERFSAEFPKEGPSILRIQQVVRGDSAAYFCASSPDRVYPQETQYFGPGTRLLVL.

The chain is built from TRBV5-4 and TRBJ2-3; possible D gene TRBD2, 6 bases. The CDR3 spans 18 residues. V was shortened by 0 bases and J by 1 base, with 18 bases between the two germline ends. Germline CDR1 is SGHNT and CDR2 is YYREEE (reference sequence). DNA for the CDR3: TGTGCCAGCAGCTTGGGGGCGGGACTCCGGGCTCGCACAGATACGCAGTATTTT. Residues: CASSLGAGLRARTDTQYF.

The chain combines TRBV5-1 with TRBJ2-5, with D unclear. The CDR3 spans 15 residues. The V end was cut by 0 bases, the J end by 1 base, with 10 bases between. Germline V CDR1 and CDR2: SGHRS, YFSETQ. DNA for the CDR3: TGCGCCAGCAGCTTGGCCGGTATTAGCCAAGAGACCCAGTACTTC. It codes for CASSLAGISQETQYF.

The chain links TRBV5-4 to TRBJ2-1, with 7 bases identical to TRBD2. V was clipped by 0 bases and J by 7 bases; unmatched bases: 7. Per the germline V gene, CDR1 is SGHNT and CDR2 is YYREEE (reference sequence). The CDR3 contains 15 residues. This CDR3 is CASSLAGGIINEQFF. In nucleotides, the CDR3 is TGTGCCAGCAGCTTGGCGGGAGGAATCATAAATGAGCAGTTCTTC.

The chain recombines TRBV7-2 with TRBJ1-1, with D tentatively TRBD1 (5 bases). The CDR3 is 14 residues long. V lost 5 bases, J lost 1 base, and 11 bases lay in between. Germline V gene sequence: CDR1 SGHTA, CDR2 FQGNSA. The CDR3 DNA reads as TGTGCCAGCAGCGTGGGGCAGGGGAACACTGAAGCTTTCTTT. Translated: CASSVGQGNTEAFF.

CDR3 nucleotides: TGTGCCAGCAGCTTTCTTCCACCTGGACAGGGGGCCTACGAGCAGTACTTC. It is translated as CASSFLPPGQGAYEQYF. J is TRBJ2-7 and V is TRBV12-1; TRBD1, the table's D call, was not compared with the DNA. TRBV12-1 is assigned pseudogene status. There are 17 residues in the CDR3.